These T cell receptor beta chains were read from a single sample in a study of blood T cell repertoires in COVID-19. Generated by immunoSEQ multiplex PCR, the TCRdb table keeps only in-frame clones and is missing some. This sample has 150,000 to 200,000 clones, with approximately 75% found just once. The sequencing input was peripheral blood. Source of these receptors: a human donor in a cohort sampled during active COVID-19. Both conserved end residues are part of each CDR3. The order of the fields is clone size, D gene, V gene, J gene, CDR3 length, CDR3 protein, CDR3 DNA. A D gene is named only where the DNA matches it firmly. A row's size may be missing; if present it is once, few, many or a size class.

clone_size: NA
d_call: TRBD1
v_call: TRBV27
j_call: TRBJ2-7
cdr3_length: 15
cdr3_aa: CASSRSGTATYEQYF
cdr3_nt: TGTGCCAGCAGCCGATCCGGGACAGCCACCTACGAGCAGTACTTC

clone_size: NA
d_call: NA
v_call: TRBV19
j_call: TRBJ1-1
cdr3_length: 14
cdr3_aa: CASSRSLMNTEAFF
cdr3_nt: TGTGCCAGTAGTAGGAGTCTCATGAACACTGAAGCTTTCTTT

clone_size: NA
d_call: TRBD2
v_call: TRBV2
j_call: TRBJ2-3
cdr3_length: 16
cdr3_aa: CASSHPLAGSTDTQYF
cdr3_nt: TGTGCCAGCAGCCACCCGCTAGCGGGCTCCACAGATACGCAGTATTTT

clone_size: NA
d_call: NA
v_call: TRBV3-1/TRBV3-2
j_call: TRBJ1-1
cdr3_length: 11
cdr3_aa: CASSQLSQAFF
cdr3_nt: TGTGCCAGCAGCCAACTATCTCAAGCTTTCTTT

clone_size: NA
d_call: TRBD1
v_call: TRBV3-1/TRBV3-2
j_call: TRBJ1-2
cdr3_length: 17
cdr3_aa: CASSQDRNSRGRRGYTF
cdr3_nt: TGTGCCAGCAGCCAAGATCGTAACAGCAGGGGGCGCAGAGGCTACACCTTC

clone_size: NA
d_call: TRBD2
v_call: TRBV7-8
j_call: TRBJ2-1
cdr3_length: 19
cdr3_aa: CASSLGLLAGGTNYNEQFF
cdr3_nt: TGTGCCAGCAGCTTAGGTTTACTAGCGGGAGGCACAAACTACAATGAGCAGTTCTTC

clone_size: NA
d_call: TRBD1
v_call: TRBV7-9
j_call: TRBJ1-1
cdr3_length: 15
cdr3_aa: CASSLGTAGNTEAFF
cdr3_nt: TGTGCCAGCAGCTTGGGGACAGCTGGGAACACTGAAGCTTTCTTT

clone_size: NA
d_call: NA
v_call: TRBV19
j_call: TRBJ1-3
cdr3_length: 16
cdr3_aa: CASSPYTGLSGNTIYF
cdr3_nt: TGTGCCAGTAGTCCTTACACCGGACTCTCTGGAAACACCATATATTTT

clone_size: NA
d_call: NA
v_call: TRBV28
j_call: TRBJ2-7
cdr3_length: 13
cdr3_aa: CASSSGQNYEQYF
cdr3_nt: TGTGCCAGCAGCTCGGGACAAAACTACGAGCAGTACTTC

clone_size: few
d_call: TRBD1
v_call: TRBV18
j_call: TRBJ2-7
cdr3_length: 17
cdr3_aa: CASSPNRMPGTVNEQYF
cdr3_nt: TGTGCCAGCTCACCTAATCGCATGCCCGGGACAGTGAACGAGCAGTACTTC

clone_size: NA
d_call: NA
v_call: TRBV29-1
j_call: TRBJ1-1
cdr3_length: 12
cdr3_aa: CSVVSGYPEAFF
cdr3_nt: TGCAGCGTTGTGTCAGGGTACCCTGAAGCTTTCTTT

clone_size: NA
d_call: NA
v_call: TRBV19
j_call: TRBJ2-5
cdr3_length: 13
cdr3_aa: CASSIEGGETQYF
cdr3_nt: TGTGCCAGTAGTATAGAGGGGGGAGAGACCCAGTACTTC

clone_size: NA
d_call: TRBD1
v_call: TRBV9
j_call: TRBJ1-2
cdr3_length: 14
cdr3_aa: CASSVGAGGNGYTF
cdr3_nt: TGTGCCAGCAGCGTAGGGGCAGGGGGCAATGGCTACACCTTC

clone_size: NA
d_call: TRBD1
v_call: TRBV4-3
j_call: TRBJ1-2
cdr3_length: 14
cdr3_aa: CASSPTDRASGYTF
cdr3_nt: TGCGCCAGCAGCCCCACTGACAGGGCCAGTGGCTACACCTTC

clone_size: NA
d_call: TRBD2
v_call: TRBV5-4
j_call: TRBJ2-2
cdr3_length: 20
cdr3_aa: CASSRKISGTSGGYTGELFF
cdr3_nt: TGTGCCAGCAGCCGCAAAATTTCCGGGACTAGCGGGGGGTACACCGGGGAGCTGTTTTTT

clone_size: NA
d_call: NA
v_call: TRBV2
j_call: TRBJ2-2
cdr3_length: 17
cdr3_aa: CASSERGPLDPTGELFF
cdr3_nt: TGTGCCAGCAGTGAAAGAGGGCCATTGGACCCCACCGGGGAGCTGTTTTTT